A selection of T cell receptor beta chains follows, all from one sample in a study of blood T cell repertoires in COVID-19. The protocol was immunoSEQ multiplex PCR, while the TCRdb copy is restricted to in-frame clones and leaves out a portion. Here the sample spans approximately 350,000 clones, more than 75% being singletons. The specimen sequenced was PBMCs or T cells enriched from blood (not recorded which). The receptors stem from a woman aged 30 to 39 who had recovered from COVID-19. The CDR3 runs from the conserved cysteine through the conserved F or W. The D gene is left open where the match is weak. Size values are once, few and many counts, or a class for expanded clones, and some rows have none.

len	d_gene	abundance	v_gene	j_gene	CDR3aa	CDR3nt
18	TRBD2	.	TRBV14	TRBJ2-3	CASSQDANSGVRTDTQYF	TGTGCCAGCAGCCAAGATGCGAATAGCGGGGTTCGCACAGATACGCAGTATTTT
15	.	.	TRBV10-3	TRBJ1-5	CAISESDGSSQPQHF	TGTGCCATCAGTGAGTCTGACGGCTCTAGTCAGCCCCAGCATTTT
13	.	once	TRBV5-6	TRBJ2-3	CASSLAGADTQYF	TGTGCCAGCAGCTTGGCCGGGGCAGATACGCAGTATTTT
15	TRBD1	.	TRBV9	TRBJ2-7	CASSVEGQGAYEQYF	TGTGCCAGCAGCGTAGAAGGACAGGGGGCCTACGAGCAGTACTTC
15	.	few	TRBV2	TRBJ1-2	CASSEDGVVGYGYTF	TGTGCCAGCAGTGAAGACGGGGTGGTTGGGTATGGCTACACCTTC
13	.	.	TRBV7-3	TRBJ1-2	CASSRGPVSGYTF	TGTGCCAGCAGCCGCGGCCCGGTTTCTGGCTACACCTTC
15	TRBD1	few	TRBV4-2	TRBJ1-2	CASSQVADRNYGYTF	TGTGCCAGCAGCCAAGTCGCGGACAGGAATTATGGCTACACCTTC
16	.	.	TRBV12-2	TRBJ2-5	CASRLVGPGQQETQYF	TGTGCAAGTCGCTTAGTGGGCCCGGGACAGCAAGAGACCCAGTACTTC
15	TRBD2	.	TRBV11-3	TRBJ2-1	CASSLQSAGDGEQFF	TGTGCCAGCAGCCTGCAGTCAGCGGGAGATGGTGAGCAGTTCTTC
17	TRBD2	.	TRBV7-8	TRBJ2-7	CASSLVAGRGGRYEQYF	TGTGCCAGCAGCTTAGTAGCCGGGAGGGGAGGACGCTACGAGCAGTACTTC
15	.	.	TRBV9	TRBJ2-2	CASSVDPSNTGELFF	TGTGCCAGCAGCGTAGATCCTAGCAACACCGGGGAGCTGTTTTTT
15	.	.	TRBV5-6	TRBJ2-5	CASSPDFQYQETQYF	TGTGCCAGCAGCCCGGACTTCCAGTACCAAGAGACCCAGTACTTC
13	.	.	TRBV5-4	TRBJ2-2	CASSPGEAGELFF	TGTGCCAGCAGCCCCGGGGAGGCCGGGGAGCTGTTTTTT
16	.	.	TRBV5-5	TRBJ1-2	CASSLGGGVANYGYTF	TGTGCCAGCAGCTTGGGGGGAGGGGTAGCTAACTATGGCTACACCTTC
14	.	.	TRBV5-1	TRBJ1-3	CASSLSQAGNTIYF	TGCGCCAGCAGCTTGAGCCAGGCTGGAAACACCATATATTTT
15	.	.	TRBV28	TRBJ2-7	CASTPGSSVTYEQYF	TGTGCCAGCACCCCCGGATCTAGCGTAACCTACGAGCAGTACTTC
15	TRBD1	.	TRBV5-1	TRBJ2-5	CASSLVGQVQETQYF	TGCGCCAGCAGCTTGGTCGGACAGGTGCAAGAGACCCAGTACTTC
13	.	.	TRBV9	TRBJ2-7	CASSVGLAYEQYF	TGTGCCAGCAGCGTAGGGCTAGCTTACGAGCAGTACTTC
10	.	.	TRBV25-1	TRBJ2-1	CASSRNEQFF	TGTGCCAGCAGCCGCAATGAGCAGTTCTTC
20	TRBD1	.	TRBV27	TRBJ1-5	CASSPLPGQGRGAGNQPQHF	TGTGCCAGCAGTCCGCTCCCGGGACAGGGGAGGGGAGCCGGCAATCAGCCCCAGCATTTT
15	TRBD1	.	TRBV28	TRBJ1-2	CASSLAQGAYHGYTF	TGTGCCAGCAGTTTAGCACAGGGGGCGTACCATGGCTACACCTTC
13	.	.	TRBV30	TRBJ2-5	CAWMGGVQETQYF	TGTGCCTGGATGGGGGGAGTCCAAGAGACCCAGTACTTC
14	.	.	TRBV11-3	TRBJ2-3	CASSGGSVTDTQYF	TGTGCCAGCAGCGGAGGTAGCGTAACAGATACGCAGTATTTT
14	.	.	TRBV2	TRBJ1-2	CASSERVDSYGYTF	TGTGCCAGCAGTGAACGGGTAGACTCCTATGGCTACACCTTC
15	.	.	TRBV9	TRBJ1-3	CASSGDTFSGNTIYF	TGTGCCAGCAGCGGTGACACCTTCTCTGGAAACACCATATATTTT
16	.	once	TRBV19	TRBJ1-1	CASSIDRLGLDTEAFF	TGTGCCAGTAGTATAGATCGTCTGGGGCTGGACACTGAAGCTTTCTTT
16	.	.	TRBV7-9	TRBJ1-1	CASSSSMRTGDNEAFF	TGTGCCAGCAGCTCCTCCATGCGGACCGGGGATAATGAAGCTTTCTTT
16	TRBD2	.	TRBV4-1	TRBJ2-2	CASSRKGTSGTGELFF	TGCGCCAGCAGCCGAAAGGGGACTAGCGGCACCGGGGAGCTGTTTTTT
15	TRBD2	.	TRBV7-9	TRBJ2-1	CASRGRSGGMNEQFF	TGTGCCAGCAGAGGTAGGAGCGGGGGGATGAATGAGCAGTTCTTC
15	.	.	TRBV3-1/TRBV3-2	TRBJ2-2	CASSQVAPNTGELFF	TGTGCCAGCAGCCAAGTGGCTCCTAACACCGGGGAGCTGTTTTTT
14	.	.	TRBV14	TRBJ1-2	CASSQSSFNYGYTF	TGTGCCAGCAGCCAATCCTCCTTCAACTATGGCTACACCTTC
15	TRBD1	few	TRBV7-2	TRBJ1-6	CASSLEGQGTVSLHF	TGTGCCAGCAGCTTAGAGGGACAGGGTACTGTGTCCCTCCACTTT
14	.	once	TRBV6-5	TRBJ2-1	CASAPGANGNEQFF	TGTGCCAGCGCCCCTGGGGCCAACGGTAATGAGCAGTTCTTC
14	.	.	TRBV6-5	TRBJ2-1	CASSYTDTNNEQFF	TGTGCCAGCAGTTACACGGACACCAACAATGAGCAGTTCTTC
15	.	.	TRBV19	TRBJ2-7	CASSPRRDPYLEQYF	TGTGCCAGTAGTCCTCGGCGGGACCCCTATCTCGAGCAGTACTTC
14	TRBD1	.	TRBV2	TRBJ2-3	CASTWTGGPDTQYF	TGTGCCAGCACGTGGACAGGGGGCCCAGATACGCAGTATTTT
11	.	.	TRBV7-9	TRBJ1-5	CASSAQGPQHF	TGTGCCAGCAGCGCCCAGGGGCCCCAGCATTTT
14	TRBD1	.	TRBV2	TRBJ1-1	CASRPQGNGAEAFF	TGTGCCAGCAGACCACAGGGGAATGGCGCTGAAGCTTTCTTT
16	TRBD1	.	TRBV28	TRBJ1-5	CASSPTGSEVVQPQHF	TGTGCCAGCAGTCCGACAGGGAGTGAGGTGGTTCAGCCCCAGCATTTT
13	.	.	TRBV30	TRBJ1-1	CAWSVKDTSEAFF	TGTGCCTGGAGTGTTAAGGACACCTCTGAAGCTTTCTTT
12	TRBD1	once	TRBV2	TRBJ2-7	CASKRQGYEQYF	TGTGCCAGCAAACGACAGGGCTACGAGCAGTACTTC
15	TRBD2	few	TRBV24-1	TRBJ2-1	CATSPPGLAGGGQFF	TGTGCCACCAGCCCCCCGGGACTAGCGGGAGGGGGGCAGTTCTTC
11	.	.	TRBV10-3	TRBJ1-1	CAISVGQEAFF	TGTGCCATCAGTGTTGGTCAGGAAGCTTTCTTT
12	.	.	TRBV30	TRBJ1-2	CAWAPFNYGYTF	TGTGCCTGGGCCCCGTTTAACTATGGCTACACCTTC
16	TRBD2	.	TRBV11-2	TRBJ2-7	CASSALLERGRYEQYF	TGTGCCAGCAGCGCCCTATTGGAGCGGGGAAGGTACGAGCAGTACTTC
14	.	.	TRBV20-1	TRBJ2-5	CSASAVGRQETQYF	TGCAGTGCTAGTGCCGTGGGCCGGCAAGAGACCCAGTACTTC
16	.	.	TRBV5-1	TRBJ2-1	CASSLVPGLTNNEQFF	TGCGCCAGCAGCTTGGTTCCTGGACTGACAAACAATGAGCAGTTCTTC
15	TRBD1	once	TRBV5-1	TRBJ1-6	CASSRTGGGNSPLHF	TGCGCCAGCAGCCGCACAGGGGGCGGGAATTCACCCCTCCACTTT
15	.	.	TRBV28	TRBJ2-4	CASSPGQLAKNIQYF	TGTGCCAGCAGCCCTGGACAGCTAGCCAAAAACATTCAGTACTTC
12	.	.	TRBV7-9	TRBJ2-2	CASSPAGGELFF	TGTGCCAGCAGCCCCGCGGGCGGGGAGCTGTTTTTT
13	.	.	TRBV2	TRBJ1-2	CATVRETNYGYTF	TGTGCCACCGTCCGGGAGACTAACTATGGCTACACCTTC
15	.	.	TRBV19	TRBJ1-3	CASTENRVVGNTIYF	TGTGCCAGTACCGAGAACAGGGTTGTTGGAAACACCATATATTTT
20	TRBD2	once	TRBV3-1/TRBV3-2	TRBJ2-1	CASSPTGTSGRKENYNEQFF	TGTGCCAGCAGCCCCACCGGGACTAGCGGGAGAAAAGAGAACTACAATGAGCAGTTCTTC
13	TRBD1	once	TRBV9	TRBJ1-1	CASSADRAGEAFF	TGTGCCAGCAGCGCGGACAGGGCAGGTGAAGCTTTCTTT
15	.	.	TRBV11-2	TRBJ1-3	CASSLDRVSGNTIYF	TGTGCCAGCAGCTTAGACAGGGTCTCTGGAAACACCATATATTTT
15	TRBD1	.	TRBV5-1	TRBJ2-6	CASSPTGEGANVLTF	TGCGCCAGCAGCCCGACAGGGGAGGGGGCCAACGTCCTGACTTTC
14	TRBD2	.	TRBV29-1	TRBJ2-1	CSAAPSGRLYGQFF	TGCAGCGCAGCCCCTAGCGGGAGGCTATATGGGCAGTTCTTC